This passage covers 2 T cell receptor beta chains from one sample sequenced in a study of CD8+ T cells in alopecia areata. Sequencing used cDNA as its template, made by extracting RNA and reverse transcribing it. The assay was immunoSEQ multiplex PCR, and TCRdb's table has in-frame clones only and misses some. The data contain approximately 280,000 clones, 58% of them singletons. Treatment indicated: oral pan-JAK inhibitor, 5-10 mg twice daily. The material was CD4+ T cells sorted from blood, obtained at week 24, from a patient treated with tofacitinib. Every receptor here comes from a human donor with alopecia areata.

This rearrangement joins TRBV7-9 to TRBJ2-5; 8 bases map to TRBD2. Germline CDR1 and CDR2: SEHNR and FQNEAQ (reference sequence). The CDR3 contains 15 residues. The trim removed 4 bases at V and 4 bases at J, leaving 8 bases unmatched. This chain's CDR3 is CASSSRGGSGETQYF. CDR3 sequence (DNA): TGTGCCAGCAGCTCCCGGGGGGGGTCTGGAGAGACCCAGTACTTC.

CDR3 region: CASSYQANTGELFF. The DNA for the CDR3 is TGTGCCAGCAGTTACCAAGCGAACACCGGGGAGCTGTTTTTT. V usage is TRBV28 and J usage is TRBJ2-2; D gene uncertain. CDR1 and CDR2 (germline): MDHEN, SYDVKM. This CDR3 spans 14 amino acids. Trimming shortened V by 4 bases and J by 0 bases, and 6 bases separated the two germline ends. Together with reference TRBV28 and TRBJ2-2, the CDR3 gives the full variable domain: DVKVTQSSRYLVKRTGEKVFLECVQDMDHENMFWYRQDPGLGLRLIYFSYDVKMKEKGDIPEGYSVSREKKERFSLILESASTNQTSMYLCASSYQANTGELFFGEGSRLTVL.